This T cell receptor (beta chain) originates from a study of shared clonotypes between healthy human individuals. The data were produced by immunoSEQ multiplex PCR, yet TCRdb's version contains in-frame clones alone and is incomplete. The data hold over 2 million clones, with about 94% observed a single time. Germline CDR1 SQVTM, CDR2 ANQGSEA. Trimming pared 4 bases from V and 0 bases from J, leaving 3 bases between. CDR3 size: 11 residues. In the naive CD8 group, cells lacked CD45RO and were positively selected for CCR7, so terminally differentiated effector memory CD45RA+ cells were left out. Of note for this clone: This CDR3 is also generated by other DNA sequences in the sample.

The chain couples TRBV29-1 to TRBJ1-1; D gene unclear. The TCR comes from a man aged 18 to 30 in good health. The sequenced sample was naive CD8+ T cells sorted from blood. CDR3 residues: CSVGMNTEAFF. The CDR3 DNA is TGCAGCGTTGGGATGAACACTGAAGCTTTCTTT.